The TCR beta chain under discussion was sequenced for a study of cytomegalovirus exposure and HLA in healthy donors. The overall study: The same platform was used for the roughly 120 validation repertoires and the approximately 700 first-cohort repertoires, a later analysis reported.

It was the approximately 120-subject validation cohort, separate from the 666-subject first cohort, to which the donors belonged. Study results and limitations: The TCR clusters that emerged in the first cohort tended, a later analysis found, to co-occur in the approximately 110 validation repertoires. High specificity and sensitivity for cytomegalovirus status were reported for the classifier.

CDR1 and CDR2 (germline): SNHLY, FYNNEI. V was cut by 7 bases and J by 7 bases, with 20 bases left in between. The CDR3 length is 14 residues. In regard to this clone: The antigen is not known.

Sequencing used immunoSEQ multiplex PCR; TCRdb keeps in-frame clones, though not all of them. There are 100,000 to 150,000 clones in the sample; about 89% occur only once, and about 2% lies in the top ten. This TCR came from a woman younger than 35 in good health and CMV-seronegative. The chain has TRBV2 and TRBJ2-7; perhaps TRBD1 as D (6 bases). Sequencing was done on a sample of PBMCs. In DNA form, the CDR3 reads TGTGCCAGCATCGAAAGGCAGGGGCTGGGAGAGCAGTACTTC. The encoded protein is CASIERQGLGEQYF. The full variable domain, rest sourced from reference TRBV2 and TRBJ2-7, is EPEVTQTPSHQVTQMGQEVILRCVPISNHLYFYWYRQILGQKVEFLVSFYNNEISEKSEIFDDQFSVERPDGSNFTLKIRSTKLEDSAMYFCASIERQGLGEQYFGPGTRLTVT.